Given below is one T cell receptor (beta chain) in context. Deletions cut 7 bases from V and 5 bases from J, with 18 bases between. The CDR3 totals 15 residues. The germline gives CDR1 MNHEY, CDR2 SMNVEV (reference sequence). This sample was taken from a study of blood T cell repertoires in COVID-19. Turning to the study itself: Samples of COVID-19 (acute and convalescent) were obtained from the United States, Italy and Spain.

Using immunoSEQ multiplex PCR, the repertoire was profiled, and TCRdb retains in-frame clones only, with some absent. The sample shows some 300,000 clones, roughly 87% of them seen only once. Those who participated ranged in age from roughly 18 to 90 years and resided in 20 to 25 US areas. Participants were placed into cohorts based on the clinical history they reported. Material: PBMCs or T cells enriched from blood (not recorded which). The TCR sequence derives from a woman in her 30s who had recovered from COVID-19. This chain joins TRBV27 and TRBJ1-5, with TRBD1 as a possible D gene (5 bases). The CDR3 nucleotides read TGTGCCAGCACCCCTGGTGGGAGGGGATATCAGCCCCAGCATTTT. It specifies CASTPGGRGYQPQHF.